This T cell receptor (beta chain) originates from a study of siplizumab effects on memory and regulatory T cells. Using immunoSEQ multiplex PCR, the repertoire was profiled, and TCRdb retains in-frame clones only, with some absent. The sample gives 70,000 or so clones, about 89% of which show up once; around 28% is in the top ten. Germline V lookup: CDR1 MDHEN, CDR2 SYDVKM. The CDR3 contains 14 residues. V was shortened by 11 bases and J by 5 bases, with 21 bases between the two germline ends. The TCR comes from a human donor in good health. This chain connects TRBV28 to TRBJ1-1, with D hard to call. The material sequenced was CD8+ T cells sorted from blood. CDR3 sequence reads: CAAVTRISKTEAFF. The CDR3 DNA follows: TGTGCCGCAGTCACTCGTATCAGTAAAACTGAAGCTTTCTTT. The entire variable domain, with the rest obtained from reference TRBV28 and TRBJ1-1, is as follows: DVKVTQSSRYLVKRTGEKVFLECVQDMDHENMFWYRQDPGLGLRLIYFSYDVKMKEKGDIPEGYSVSREKKERFSLILESASTNQTSMYLCAAVTRISKTEAFFGQGTRLTVV.